These 10 T cell receptor beta chains originate from one sample sequenced in a study of T-cell reconstitution after alpha-beta-depleted transplantation in children. Unique molecular identifiers featured in how the TCRbeta library was prepared. One entry per CDR3 protein results from TCRdb running MiXCR on the PCR reads. The data hold about 460,000 distinct CDR3 sequences, with 10% to 12% observed a single time. This specimen consisted of PBMCs, mostly from graft donor cells, obtained 180 days after TCRalphabeta/CD19-depleted stem cell transplant. Source of these receptors: a female patient aged 2-15 years who had a stem cell transplant for aplastic anemia, so the T cells may come from the graft donor.

This sequence joins TRBV6-1 and TRBJ1-6, with TRBD1 matching over 8 bases. The CDR3 sequence is 15 residues long. V shed 6 bases and J 8 bases; nucleotides not matched to a gene: 9. Germline V lookup: CDR1 MNHNS, CDR2 SASEGT. The CDR3 here is CASSPGQGVHSPLHF. The DNA for the CDR3 is TGTGCCAGCAGCCCTGGACAGGGTGTTCATTCACCCCTCCACTTT.

This clonotype was seen a handful of times. J is TRBJ1-2 and V is TRBV15; D gene ambiguous. V was shortened by 3 bases and J by 2 bases, with 13 bases between the two germline ends. Germline V gene lookup returns CDR1 LNHNV and CDR2 YYDKDF (reference sequence). This CDR3 region has 15 residues. The CDR3 spells CATSSGSTLNYGYTF. CDR3 DNA: TGTGCCACCAGCAGCGGGTCCACCCTAAACTATGGCTACACCTTC.

In this sample, this clonotype turned up a few times. This chain uses TRBV20-1 with TRBJ2-4; a possible D gene is TRBD1 (6 bases). Per germline, CDR1 DFQATT and CDR2 SNEGSKA (reference sequence). This CDR3 has 17 amino acids. The ends were cut back, 2 bases at V and 4 bases at J, with 21 bases in the middle. The CDR3 DNA reads as TGCAGTGCTAGACCCATTGTGGGGGACACAAGAAAAAACATTCAGTACTTC. Translation gives CSARPIVGDTRKNIQYF.

This clonotype showed up many times. The rearrangement uses TRBV28 and TRBJ2-7, with 8 positions matching TRBD1. In germline, CDR1 is MDHEN, CDR2 SYDVKM. Trimming took 6 bases from V and 3 from J; bases not matched to a gene: 13. This CDR3 has 16 amino acids. The CDR3, as DNA: TGTGCCAGCAGCTCACCCGACAGGGGACAACTCTACGAGCAGTACTTC. Translated, it gives CASSSPDRGQLYEQYF.

Only a few counts were recorded for this clonotype. This sequence joins TRBV6-5 and TRBJ1-2, with 9 bases that match TRBD1. Losses at the gene ends were 4 bases for V and 7 bases for J; bases not matched to a gene: 4. Germline V gene sequence: CDR1 MNHEY, CDR2 SVGAGI. This CDR3 contains 13 residues. The CDR3 sequence: CASSWDRVSGYTF. The CDR3 nucleotides are TGTGCCAGCAGTTGGGACAGGGTGTCTGGCTACACCTTC.

The sample holds many counts of this clonotype. The chain links TRBV25-1 to TRBJ2-2, with 7 bases aligning to TRBD1. Germline V lookup: CDR1 MGHDK, CDR2 SYGVNS. The V segment lost 3 bases and the J segment 2 bases; nucleotides outside the gene matches: 9. The CDR3 consists of 17 residues. The CDR3 is CASSDLDRDHNTGELFF. Written as DNA, the CDR3 is TGTGCCAGCAGTGACCTAGACAGGGATCACAACACCGGGGAGCTGTTTTTT.

This sequence joins TRBV11-2 and TRBJ2-1, with 9 bases aligning to TRBD2. CDR3 size: 16 residues. V was clipped by 4 bases and J by 4 bases; unmatched bases: 8. The germline CDR1 and CDR2 sequences are SGHAT and FQNNGV. CDR3: CASSSLAGKPYNEQFF. CDR3 nucleotides: TGTGCCAGCAGCTCCCTAGCGGGGAAACCGTACAATGAGCAGTTCTTC.

This clonotype showed up just a few times. V gene TRBV20-1 combines with J gene TRBJ1-1; maybe TRBD1 (5 bases). CDR1 is DFQATT, CDR2 SNEGSKA, per germline (reference sequence). The length of the CDR3 is 14 residues. Trimming removed 1 base at V and 3 bases at J, with 12 bases between. The CDR3 sequence: CSARGEWGDTEAFF. The CDR3 bases are TGCAGTGCTAGAGGAGAGTGGGGGGACACTGAAGCTTTCTTT.

The V gene is TRBV7-6, the J gene TRBJ2-3, with 8 bases aligning to TRBD2. V gave up 4 bases and J gave up 4 bases; unmatched junction bases: 10. Germline assignment: CDR1 SGHVS and CDR2 FNYEAQ. This CDR3 is built from 16 residues. CDR3 region: CASSSVGRGGADTQYF. The CDR3 nucleotides read TGTGCCAGCAGCTCCGTGGGACGGGGGGGCGCAGATACGCAGTATTTT.

This clonotype was recorded many times. The chain has TRBV5-1 and TRBJ1-1, with 9 bases matching TRBD1. Germline lookup yields CDR1 SGHRS and CDR2 YFSETQ. This CDR3 is 15 amino acids long. Trimming took 2 bases from V and 0 from J; bases not matched to a gene: 2. DNA of the CDR3: TGCGCCAGCAGCTTAAGACAGGGGGTGAACACTGAAGCTTTCTTT. This gives the protein CASSLRQGVNTEAFF.